These 5 T cell receptor beta chains were sequenced from one sample in a study of blood T cell repertoires in COVID-19. The table came from immunoSEQ multiplex PCR; TCRdb's copy has only in-frame clones and leaves some out. The table shows about 120,000 clones, with approximately 87% occurring only once. The sequenced sample was peripheral blood. All receptors derive from a woman in her 70s with acute or convalescent COVID-19.

This rearrangement joins TRBV25-1 to TRBJ2-3; 7 bases align to TRBD1. The CDR3 consists of 14 residues. Trimming took 7 bases from V and 5 from J; bases not matched to a gene: 9. Germline V gene data show CDR1 as MGHDK and CDR2 as SYGVNS. CDR3 bases: TGTGCCAGCAAAGACGGGGCAGGGGGAGATACGCAGTATTTT. Translated, it gives CASKDGAGGDTQYF.

The DNA of the CDR3 is TGCGCCAGCAGGCGCGACAGGGGTAATTCACCCCTCCACTTT. Amino acid sequence: CASRRDRGNSPLHF. This chain joins TRBV5-1 and TRBJ1-6, with TRBD1 matching 8 bases. CDR1 is SGHRS, CDR2 YFSETQ, per germline. V shed 5 bases and J 6 bases; nucleotides not matched to a gene: 4. The CDR3 sequence is 14 residues long. Drawing the rest from reference TRBV5-1 and TRBJ1-6, the complete variable domain is KAGVTQTPRYLIKTRGQQVTLSCSPISGHRSVSWYQQTPGQGLQFLFEYFSETQRNKGNFPGRFSGRQFSNSRSEMNVSTLELGDSALYLCASRRDRGNSPLHFGNGTRLTVT.

The V call is TRBV24-1, the J call TRBJ1-1, with 8 bases fitting TRBD1. The CDR3 is 14 residues long. The germline CDR1 and CDR2 sequences are KGHDR and SFDVKD. Germline trimming cut 7 bases from V and 3 bases from J; bases unmatched to any gene: 6. The chain's CDR3 is CATRAGGRDTEAFF. In DNA form, the CDR3 reads TGTGCCACCAGGGCAGGGGGCCGGGACACTGAAGCTTTCTTT.

V and J are TRBV2 and TRBJ2-7; D gene uncertain. V lost 3 bases and J lost 3, with 3 bases in between. Germline V gene lookup returns CDR1 SNHLY and CDR2 FYNNEI. The CDR3 totals 11 residues. The chain's CDR3 is CASSDGYEQYF. The CDR3 DNA reads TGTGCCAGCAGTGACGGCTACGAGCAGTACTTC.

This clone was recorded a few times. The V call is TRBV6-5, the J call TRBJ1-1, with TRBD1 matching 9 bases. V was clipped by 7 bases and J by 6 bases; unmatched bases: 9. In germline, CDR1 is MNHEY, CDR2 SVGAGI. There are 14 residues in the CDR3. The CDR3 DNA sequence: TGTGCCAGCACTCGGGACAGGGAGGCCCCTGAAGCTTTCTTT. Residues: CASTRDREAPEAFF.